A single sample gave rise to the 32 T cell receptor beta chains below, sequenced in a study of T cells in Graves' hyperthyroidism and ophthalmopathy. TCR beta CDR3 regions were amplified from RNA transcripts. Initially, a first-round RT-PCR of the TCR CDR3 employed the HTBI primer set. Via MiXCR, TCRdb re-called the multiplex PCR reads, giving one row per CDR3 protein. The profile covers about 350,000 distinct CDR3 sequences, with 12% to 15% appearing a single time and roughly 35% taken by the ten largest. Sequencing was done on a sample of blood. The receptors originated from a woman aged 40-49 years with Graves' ophthalmopathy.

This chain connects TRBV20-1 to TRBJ2-4; D is uncertain. The CDR3 is 12 residues long. V was clipped by 2 bases and J by 5 bases, with 7 bases between them. Germline V lookup: CDR1 DFQATT, CDR2 SNEGSKA (reference sequence). In DNA form, the CDR3 reads TGCAGTGCTAGACCGGGTGAAAACATTCAGTACTTC. Translation: CSARPGENIQYF.

This clonotype turned up a few times. A read error may explain this, as a much larger clone is one base away. V is TRBV6-4 and J is TRBJ1-1; 9 bases are a match to TRBD1. After removal of 8 bases from V and 11 bases from J, the junction contained 9 bases not matched to a gene. Germline V lookup: CDR1 MRHNA, CDR2 SNTAGT. The CDR3 covers 12 residues. The CDR3 DNA reads TGTGCCAGCGGTACGACAGGGGGTTCGGCTTTCTTT. It codes for CASGTTGGSAFF.

This clonotype has a handful of counts. The chain uses TRBV4-1 and TRBJ2-5; a possible D gene is TRBD1 (6 bases). There are 14 residues in the CDR3. Germline CDR1 reads MGHRA; CDR2 reads YSYEKL. Trimming removed 0 bases at V and 4 bases at J, with 9 bases between. CDR3 bases: TGCGCCAGCAGCCAAGAGGCCAGGGGAGAGACCCAGTACTTC. As protein: CASSQEARGETQYF.

The chain combines TRBV19 with TRBJ1-2; D call uncertain. V lost 6 bases, J lost 4 bases, and 9 bases lay in between. CDR3 size: 12 residues. Germline V gives CDR1 LNHDA, CDR2 SQIVND (reference sequence). Here the CDR3 DNA reads TGTGCCAGTAGAGGGCTAGGCTATGGCTACACCTTC. Amino acids: CASRGLGYGYTF.

This clonotype was recorded a few times. This chain joins TRBV11-3 and TRBJ2-1; 9 bases align to TRBD2. V shed 2 bases, J shed 2 bases, and the junction held 1 base outside the gene matches. Germline V CDR1 and CDR2: SGHNT, YENEEA. The length of the CDR3 is 15 residues. CDR3: CASSLPSGTYNEQFF. DNA of the CDR3: TGTGCCAGCAGCTTACCTAGCGGGACCTACAATGAGCAGTTCTTC.

This clonotype was picked up many times. The chain links TRBV10-3 to TRBJ1-1; D is unresolved. Between the trimmed V and J ends, which lost 3 bases and 2 bases, there was a span of 7 bases. Germline CDR1 is ENHRY and CDR2 is SYGVKD. The CDR3 is 13 residues long. Written as DNA, the CDR3 is TGTGCCATCAGTGATGGTAAAAACACTGAAGCTTTCTTT. It yields the protein CAISDGKNTEAFF.

This clonotype was observed many times. The chain couples TRBV20-1 to TRBJ2-7; TRBD1 matches at 8 bases. Germline V CDR1 and CDR2: DFQATT, SNEGSKA (reference sequence). Unmatched junction bases numbered 11, after V lost 7 bases and J lost 3 bases. CDR3 length: 14 residues. The CDR3 here is CSVPDRATYYEQYF. The DNA of the CDR3 is TGCAGTGTACCGGACAGGGCTACTTACTACGAGCAGTACTTC.

This clonotype was counted ten times or more. The chain combines TRBV9 with TRBJ1-1; no clear D. Germline CDR1 and CDR2: SGDLS and YYNGEE. The length of the CDR3 is 14 residues. Trimming stripped 0 bases from V and 1 base from J, with 7 bases between. The CDR3 coding sequence is TGTGCCAGCAGCGTAGGGGGAACGAACACTGAAGCTTTCTTT. It codes for CASSVGGTNTEAFF.

The V gene is TRBV7-8, the J gene TRBJ2-1, with TRBD2 as a possible D gene (6 bases). The V gene's germline CDR1 is SGHVS and CDR2 FQNEAQ. The V end was cut by 6 bases, the J end by 1 base, with 16 bases between. CDR3 size: 16 residues. In DNA, the CDR3 is TGTGCCAGCAGGGCGGGACCCCGCAGGTCCTACAATGAGCAGTTCTTC. Amino acid sequence: CASRAGPRRSYNEQFF.

This clonotype showed up just a few times. The chain carries TRBV4-1 and TRBJ1-3; a possible D gene is TRBD1 (6 bases). CDR3 length equals 17 residues. The germline V and J ends were trimmed by 0 bases and 0 bases, with 12 bases remaining between them. Germline CDR1 and CDR2: MGHRA and YSYEKL. CDR3 sequence (DNA): TGCGCCAGCAGCCAAGAGAGGACAGCGATCTCTGGAAACACCATATATTTT. Protein sequence: CASSQERTAISGNTIYF.

This clonotype was found once. V gene TRBV9 combines with J gene TRBJ2-1; 7 bases are shared with TRBD2. The V and J ends lost 1 base and 0 bases, in that order; junction bases with no gene match: 1. The CDR3 is 15 residues long. The germline V gene has CDR1 SGDLS and CDR2 YYNGEE. For the CDR3, the DNA is TGTGCCAGCAGCGTAAGACTAGCCTCCTACAATGAGCAGTTCTTC. Its protein product is CASSVRLASYNEQFF. Full variable domain (remainder filled in from reference TRBV9 and TRBJ2-1): DSGVTQTPKHLITATGQRVTLRCSPRSGDLSVYWYQQSLDQGLQFLIQYYNGEERAKGNILERFSAQQFPDLHSELNLSSLELGDSALYFCASSVRLASYNEQFFGPGTRLTVL.

This clonotype was counted many times. The rearrangement joins TRBV6-1 to TRBJ2-3, with no clear D. This CDR3 contains 12 residues. The germline CDR1 and CDR2 sequences are MNHNS and SASEGT. With 6 bases removed from V and 5 bases from J, the gap between germline ends came to 9 bases. The CDR3 loop is CASSQKGDTQYF. CDR3 coding DNA: TGTGCCAGCAGCCAAAAAGGAGATACGCAGTATTTT.

The genes are TRBV15 and TRBJ2-2; no firm D call. Per germline, CDR1 LNHNV and CDR2 YYDKDF (reference sequence). V was cut by 8 bases and J by 1 base, with 11 bases left in between. The CDR3 runs 14 residues. The CDR3 loop is CATQPGGNTGELFF. CDR3 DNA sequence: TGTGCCACCCAACCAGGCGGGAACACCGGGGAGCTGTTTTTT.

This clonotype was seen at least ten times. This chain connects TRBV24-1 to TRBJ1-5; no reliable D call. This CDR3 is built from 14 residues. Germline-derived CDR1 and CDR2 are KGHDR and SFDVKD. Between the trimmed V and J ends, which lost 2 bases and 4 bases, there was a span of 8 bases. This CDR3 is CATSDYGNNQPQHF. In nucleotides, the CDR3 is TGTGCCACCAGTGATTACGGGAATAATCAGCCCCAGCATTTT.

This clonotype was counted ten times or more. The junction does not match germline at one end; this may be a read error. V usage is TRBV5-1 and J usage is TRBJ2-2; D gene unclear. CDR3 length equals 12 residues. From germline, CDR1 is SGHRS and CDR2 YFSETQ. The CDR3 nucleotides read TGTGCCAGCAGTCCGAACACCGGGGAGCTGTTTTTT. Its protein is CASSPNTGELFF.

This clonotype was picked up many times. J is TRBJ1-1 and V is TRBV7-2; no clear D. This CDR3 region has 14 residues. Trimming took 0 bases from V and 8 from J, leaving 13 bases between them. Germline V gene sequence: CDR1 SGHTA, CDR2 FQGNSA. In nucleotides, the CDR3 is TGTGCCAGCAGCTTAGCCTATCGGTCGGGGGAAGCTTTCTTT. As protein: CASSLAYRSGEAFF.

This clonotype was counted at least ten times. The rearrangement uses TRBV2 and TRBJ2-1; possible D gene TRBD1, 5 bases. The CDR3 has 13 residues. Germline assignment: CDR1 SNHLY and CDR2 FYNNEI. Trimming shortened V by 6 bases and J by 4 bases, and 10 bases separated the two germline ends. The CDR3 is CASSRQSYNEQFF. DNA of the CDR3: TGTGCCAGCAGCCGACAGTCATACAATGAGCAGTTCTTC.

The chain links TRBV18 to TRBJ1-2, with 7 bases lining up with TRBD1. The J segment lost 2 bases and the V segment lost 3 bases, leaving 3 bases of the junction unmatched. Per the germline V gene, CDR1 is KGHSH and CDR2 is LQKENI. CDR3 length: 14 amino acids. CDR3 in amino acids: CASSPGQANYGYTF. In DNA, the CDR3 is TGTGCCAGCTCACCCGGACAGGCGAACTATGGCTACACCTTC.

Details on this clonotype: It may be a read error: a sequence one base away is much more abundant. The V and J genes are TRBV12-3 or TRBV12-4 and TRBJ2-5, with D maybe TRBD1 (6 bases). Trimming took 5 bases from V and 12 from J, leaving 16 bases between them. CDR3 size: 12 residues. CDR3 DNA sequence: TGTGCCAGCAGTACCGACAGGTTCGGGAAGTACTTC. Protein product: CASSTDRFGKYF.

The chain links TRBV5-6 to TRBJ1-2; D not certain. V lost 2 bases and J 5 bases, leaving 16 bases between the germline ends. The CDR3 has 15 residues. Germline values: CDR1 SGHDT, CDR2 YYEEEE. The CDR3 reads CASSFQGSGSYGYTF. CDR3 DNA sequence: TGTGCCAGCAGCTTTCAAGGGAGCGGATCATATGGCTACACCTTC.

This clonotype has ten or more counts. The chain uses TRBV24-1 and TRBJ2-7; D might be TRBD2 (7 bases). Germline V gives CDR1 KGHDR, CDR2 SFDVKD. Trimming removed 2 bases from V and 4 bases from J, with 11 bases in between. The CDR3 runs 14 residues. CDR3 loop: CATSDSRGAYEQYF. CDR3 nucleotide sequence: TGTGCCACCAGTGATTCCCGGGGGGCGTACGAGCAGTACTTC.

This clonotype has at least ten counts. In DNA form, the CDR3 reads TGTGCCAGCAGTTACCCGGGGGGGTACGAGCAGTACTTC. Translation gives CASSYPGGYEQYF. The chain recombines TRBV28 with TRBJ2-7; 8 bases match TRBD2. V lost 4 bases and J lost 4; bases outside the gene matches: 3. CDR1 and CDR2 from the germline V gene are MDHEN and SYDVKM. The CDR3 has 13 amino acids.

This sequence joins TRBV6-1 and TRBJ2-3; TRBD1 aligns across 7 bases. Germline loops: CDR1 MNHNS, CDR2 SASEGT. V shed 10 bases, J shed 2 bases, and the junction held 12 bases outside the gene matches. The CDR3 runs 15 residues. The CDR3 DNA reads TGTGCCAACAACAGGGGACGGACCCACACAGATACGCAGTATTTT. Encoded protein: CANNRGRTHTDTQYF.

This clonotype was recorded many times. The CDR3 DNA reads as TGTGCCAGCAGTTTAGCAGGACCTCAAGCGCAGTTCTTC. Translating gives CASSLAGPQAQFF. The chain uses TRBV12-3 or TRBV12-4 and TRBJ2-1; D remains unclear. Trimming cost V 0 bases and J 12 bases, with 12 bases left between them. This CDR3 contains 13 residues.

The V gene is TRBV18, the J gene TRBJ2-6, with 8 positions matching TRBD2. This CDR3 has 16 amino acids. Germline V gives CDR1 KGHSH, CDR2 LQKENI. Trimming removed 1 base from V and 1 base from J; junction bases left unmatched: 0. The CDR3 protein is CASSPRGGSGANVLTF. The CDR3 DNA follows: TGTGCCAGCTCACCACGCGGGGGGTCTGGGGCCAACGTCCTGACTTTC. Full variable domain (rest looked up from reference TRBV18 and TRBJ2-6): NAGVMQNPRHLVRRRGQEARLRCSPMKGHSHVYWYRQLPEEGLKFMVYLQKENIIDESGMPKERFSAEFPKEGPSILRIQQVVRGDSAAYFCASSPRGGSGANVLTFGAGSRLTVL.

The chain combines TRBV5-1 with TRBJ2-5; D perhaps matches TRBD1 (6 bases). The V and J ends lost 7 bases and 2 bases respectively, with 18 bases between them. CDR3 length: 15 amino acids. Germline V gene data show CDR1 as SGHRS and CDR2 as YFSETQ. CDR3 protein: CASGNTGRLQETQYF. CDR3 DNA: TGCGCCAGCGGGAATACAGGGAGATTACAAGAGACCCAGTACTTC.

The chain uses TRBV7-8 and TRBJ1-5; a possible D gene is TRBD1 (5 bases). The CDR3 covers 15 residues. Per germline, CDR1 SGHVS and CDR2 FQNEAQ. Trimming removed 4 bases from V and 6 bases from J, with 16 bases in between. CDR3 residues: CASSSGTQGLQPQHF. CDR3 bases: TGTGCCAGCAGCTCGGGCACGCAGGGTCTTCAGCCCCAGCATTTT.

This clonotype was seen many times. The chain employs TRBV12-3 or TRBV12-4 and TRBJ2-2; D is perhaps TRBD1 or TRBD2 (5 bases each). The germline V and J ends were trimmed by 5 bases and 1 base, with 14 bases remaining between them. The CDR3 covers 16 residues. This CDR3 is CASSPRQRGNTGELFF. DNA of the CDR3: TGTGCCAGCAGTCCCCGGCAGAGGGGGAACACCGGGGAGCTGTTTTTT.

This clonotype came up many times. The chain combines TRBV28 with TRBJ2-1; D not resolved. The CDR3 totals 15 residues. CDR1 and CDR2 (germline): MDHEN, SYDVKM. Between the trimmed V and J ends, which lost 6 bases and 0 bases, there was a span of 12 bases. The CDR3 spells CASSARPSSYNEQFF. The CDR3 nucleotides are TGTGCCAGCAGCGCAAGACCTAGCTCCTACAATGAGCAGTTCTTC.

The genes are TRBV7-8 and TRBJ2-6; no definite D call. V was cut by 0 bases and J by 0 bases, with 18 bases left in between. From germline, CDR1 is SGHVS and CDR2 FQNEAQ. The CDR3 consists of 20 residues. The DNA for the CDR3 is TGTGCCAGCAGCTTAGCCCGGGTGAATAGAAAAGACTCTGGGGCCAACGTCCTGACTTTC. Translation gives CASSLARVNRKDSGANVLTF.

This clonotype was seen ten or more times. The V call is TRBV28, the J call TRBJ1-1; 8 positions agree with TRBD1. CDR3 length: 16 amino acids. Germline V gene lookup returns CDR1 MDHEN and CDR2 SYDVKM. V lost 5 bases, J lost 3 bases, and 11 bases stayed unmatched. The CDR3 coding sequence is TGTGCCAGCAGTCAGGACCTGACAGGGGTGGACACTGAAGCTTTCTTT. It is translated as CASSQDLTGVDTEAFF.

There are a few counts of this clonotype. This rearrangement joins TRBV28 to TRBJ2-2; TRBD1 might be the D (5 bases). V was shortened by 9 bases and J by 7 bases, with 12 bases between the two germline ends. The CDR3 consists of 12 residues. CDR1 is MDHEN and CDR2 is SYDVKM in the germline V gene. CDR3 DNA sequence: TGTGCCAGAGTCAGGGATGGCGGGGAGCTGTTTTTT. Protein product: CARVRDGGELFF.